The rows below give T cell receptor beta chains drawn from one sample of a study of blood T cell repertoires in COVID-19. Sequenced by immunoSEQ multiplex PCR; TCRdb stores in-frame clones only, minus some. The sample shows about 120,000 clones, around 80% of them seen only once. The sample consisted of peripheral blood. These receptors came from a woman in her forties or fifties with acute or convalescent COVID-19. CDR3s include the opening cysteine and the closing phenylalanine or tryptophan. The D gene is left open where the match is weak. Rows may omit the clone size; those that give it use once, few, many or a size class.

D: NA
size: NA
J: TRBJ1-4
V: TRBV27
DNA: TGTGCCAGCAGTTTAGAAGGACTTGGGGAAAAACTGTTTTTT
CDR3: CASSLEGLGEKLFF

D: NA
size: NA
J: TRBJ2-1
V: TRBV15
DNA: TGTGCCACCAGCAGAGCCCCTTATGAGCAGTTCTTC
CDR3: CATSRAPYEQFF

D: NA
size: NA
J: TRBJ1-2
V: TRBV3-1/TRBV3-2
DNA: TGTGCCAGCAGCCAAGATTCGGTTTACTATGGCTACACCTTC
CDR3: CASSQDSVYYGYTF

D: TRBD1
size: NA
J: TRBJ1-4
V: TRBV3-1/TRBV3-2
DNA: TGTGCCAGCAGCCAAGATTTACAGGGGGCTAGCATTGGAAAACTGTTTTTT
CDR3: CASSQDLQGASIGKLFF

D: NA
size: NA
J: TRBJ1-1
V: TRBV6-5
DNA: TGTGCCGCTTACGCACGGTGGACTGAAGCTTTCTTT
CDR3: CAAYARWTEAFF

D: NA
size: NA
J: TRBJ1-1
V: TRBV6-5
DNA: TGTGCCAGCACGGGGGGCCTGTTAAAGACTGAAGCTTTCTTT
CDR3: CASTGGLLKTEAFF

D: TRBD1
size: NA
J: TRBJ2-7
V: TRBV30
DNA: TGTGCCTGGAGTGCAGGACAGGATTACGAGCAGTACTTC
CDR3: CAWSAGQDYEQYF

D: NA
size: NA
J: TRBJ1-5
V: TRBV4-1
DNA: TGCGCCAGCAGCCAAGAGGCGGGCAATCTCAATCAGCCCCAGCATTTT
CDR3: CASSQEAGNLNQPQHF

D: NA
size: NA
J: TRBJ1-1
V: TRBV13
DNA: TGTGCCAGCAGCTTGGGGTCTTATCCGGGCCCACGGGGGGTGAACACTGAAGCTTTCTTT
CDR3: CASSLGSYPGPRGVNTEAFF

D: TRBD1
size: NA
J: TRBJ1-4
V: TRBV4-1
DNA: TGCGCCAGCAGCCAAGGACAGGGCCCAACTAATGAAAAACTGTTTTTT
CDR3: CASSQGQGPTNEKLFF

D: TRBD2
size: NA
J: TRBJ2-2
V: TRBV7-6
DNA: TGTGCCAGCAGCTTTGGACTAGCGGAGACACTACACACCGGGGAGCTGTTTTTT
CDR3: CASSFGLAETLHTGELFF

D: NA
size: few
J: TRBJ1-1
V: TRBV5-1
DNA: TGCGCCAGCAGCTTGTTGTCTACGGGGAACACTGAAGCTTTCTTT
CDR3: CASSLLSTGNTEAFF

D: NA
size: once
J: TRBJ1-3
V: TRBV6-1
DNA: TGTGCCAGCAGTGAAGGAGGGATATCTGGAAACACCATATATTTT
CDR3: CASSEGGISGNTIYF

D: TRBD2
size: NA
J: TRBJ2-5
V: TRBV5-1
DNA: TGCGCCAGCAGTCTGGTCCTAGCGGGGCAAGAGACCCAGTACTTC
CDR3: CASSLVLAGQETQYF

D: NA
size: NA
J: TRBJ1-5
V: TRBV19
DNA: TGTGCCAGTAATTCTGGGTACGGCCGAGGGCCCCAGCATTTT
CDR3: CASNSGYGRGPQHF

D: TRBD1
size: NA
J: TRBJ1-3
V: TRBV28
DNA: TGTGCCAGCAGTTTAGTGGGGACAGGCGTCCTCTCTGGAAACACCATATATTTT
CDR3: CASSLVGTGVLSGNTIYF

D: TRBD2
size: few
J: TRBJ2-5
V: TRBV29-1
DNA: TGCAGCGTCCGGACTAGCGGGAGGGCAGGAGAGACCCAGTACTTC
CDR3: CSVRTSGRAGETQYF

D: NA
size: NA
J: TRBJ1-2
V: TRBV7-9
DNA: TGTGCCAGCAGCCCCTCTGATCTGGCCAACTATGGCTACACCTTC
CDR3: CASSPSDLANYGYTF

D: TRBD2
size: NA
J: TRBJ2-1
V: TRBV7-2
DNA: TGTGCCAGCAGCTTCAGCGGGACGAGCTCCTACAATGAGCAGTTCTTC
CDR3: CASSFSGTSSYNEQFF

D: TRBD1
size: NA
J: TRBJ2-7
V: TRBV5-1
DNA: TGCGCCAGCAGCTTGGCCACAGGGGGAAATTCCTACGAGCAGTACTTC
CDR3: CASSLATGGNSYEQYF

D: TRBD1
size: NA
J: TRBJ1-5
V: TRBV30
DNA: TGTGCCTGGAGACACAGGGGAGATCAGCCCCAGCATTTT
CDR3: CAWRHRGDQPQHF

D: TRBD1
size: NA
J: TRBJ2-3
V: TRBV7-9
DNA: TGTGCCAGCAGCTCTGCCACAGGGGGTAAAACGAAAGATACGCAGTATTTT
CDR3: CASSSATGGKTKDTQYF